These 12 T cell receptor beta chains were sequenced from one sample in a study of vaccination effects on CD4 cells after COVID-19. Assay: immunoSEQ multiplex PCR; the TCRdb copy retains only in-frame clones and omits some. The table records 50,000 to 60,000 clones, approximately 80% of them present only once. Investigators separated out CD4+ T cells once about eleven days of culture had passed. No antigens are known for them. The sequencing here drew on CD4+ T cells from PBMCs cultured without peptide, taken before COVID-19 vaccination. These TCRs come from a human donor who received a COVID-19 vaccine.

This clone has only a few counts. CDR3 amino acids: CASSQGQALKAFF. The CDR3 DNA is TGTGCCAGCAGCCAAGGACAGGCACTGAAAGCTTTCTTT. V usage is TRBV7-9 and J usage is TRBJ1-1; 7 positions match TRBD1. Germline CDR1 SEHNR, CDR2 FQNEAQ (reference sequence). The V and J ends lost 5 bases and 9 bases, in that order; junction bases with no gene match: 9. The CDR3 totals 13 residues.

CDR3 nucleotides: TGCGCCAGCAGCCGGACAGGGAACACCGGGGAGCTGTTTTTT. Protein: CASSRTGNTGELFF. This rearrangement joins TRBV4-3 to TRBJ2-2, with TRBD1 matching 7 bases. The CDR3 runs 14 residues. The V gene end was trimmed by 4 bases and the J gene end by 1 base; junction bases not matched to a gene: 0. In germline, CDR1 is LGHNA, CDR2 YSLEER.

This chain connects TRBV7-8 to TRBJ2-2; D is possibly TRBD2 (6 bases). Germline V gene sequence: CDR1 SGHVS, CDR2 FQNEAQ. This CDR3 contains 17 residues. Trimming removed 3 bases from V and 0 bases from J, with 14 bases in between. As DNA, the CDR3 is TGTGCCAGCAGCTTTATGGAGGGGACCGCGAACACCGGGGAGCTGTTTTTT. Its protein is CASSFMEGTANTGELFF.

This chain uses TRBV24-1 with TRBJ1-2; D is ambiguous. V gave up 6 bases and J gave up 8 bases, with 12 bases separating them. Germline assignment: CDR1 KGHDR and CDR2 SFDVKD. The CDR3 is made up of 12 amino acids. The CDR3 spells CATSLGTGGYTF. The CDR3 DNA reads TGTGCCACCAGTCTCGGAACGGGAGGCTACACCTTC.

The chain links TRBV3-1 (or the pseudogene TRBV3-2) to TRBJ2-3, with D possibly being TRBD2 (5 bases). The CDR3 totals 14 residues. V shed 4 bases and J shed 2 bases, with 10 bases lying between them. In germline, CDR1 is LGHDT, CDR2 YNNKEL (reference sequence). CDR3 loop: CASSLGGFTDTQYF. The CDR3 nucleotides read TGTGCCAGCAGCCTTGGCGGGTTCACAGATACGCAGTATTTT.

The rearrangement uses TRBV3-1 (or the pseudogene TRBV3-2) and TRBJ1-1; tentatively, D is TRBD1 (5 bases). The V gene's germline CDR1 is LGHDT and CDR2 YNNKEL (reference sequence). Trimming left V 6 bases short and J 5 bases short, with 16 bases between. CDR3 length: 14 amino acids. The CDR3 DNA reads as TGTGCCAGCAGGAAGGAGGGACTTGGGACTGAAGCTTTCTTT. It is translated as CASRKEGLGTEAFF.

The J gene is TRBJ2-1, the V gene TRBV6-2 or TRBV6-3, with TRBD1 matching 7 bases. This CDR3 contains 18 residues. Germline CDR1 is MNHEY and CDR2 is SVGEGT. V shed 0 bases, J shed 6 bases, and the junction held 14 bases outside the gene matches. The CDR3 loop reads CASSYSKKQGQRSNEQFF. The CDR3 DNA is TGTGCCAGCAGTTACTCGAAAAAACAGGGGCAACGCTCCAATGAGCAGTTCTTC.

CDR3 in amino acids: CASSLGGKLFF. The CDR3 DNA sequence: TGTGCCAGCAGCTTAGGGGGGAAACTGTTTTTT. The V gene is TRBV7-8, the J gene TRBJ1-4; D is perhaps TRBD1 (5 bases). Germline V gene sequence: CDR1 SGHVS, CDR2 FQNEAQ. V lost 1 base and J 11 bases, leaving 5 bases between the germline ends. The CDR3 runs to 11 residues.

This chain joins TRBV6-5 and TRBJ1-1; tentatively, D is TRBD1 (5 bases). Germline V CDR1 and CDR2: MNHEY, SVGAGI. The CDR3 is made up of 15 amino acids. V dropped 6 bases and J dropped 5 bases, with 19 bases sitting between them. DNA for the CDR3: TGTGCCAGCAGCCTCCCCCCGGGGGTGTGGACTGAAGCTTTCTTT. This encodes CASSLPPGVWTEAFF.

The table lists this clone with a few counts. This chain links TRBV5-6 with TRBJ2-7; no clear D gene. The CDR3 has 12 amino acids. V was shortened by 0 bases and J by 2 bases, with 3 bases between the two germline ends. Germline V lookup: CDR1 SGHDT, CDR2 YYEEEE. CDR3 region: CASSLGAYEQYV. The CDR3 bases are TGTGCCAGCAGCTTGGGCGCCTACGAGCAGTACGTC.

This chain connects TRBV2 to TRBJ1-2; D gene ambiguous. The V gene's germline CDR1 is SNHLY and CDR2 FYNNEI. Deletions cut 1 base from V and 7 bases from J, with 4 bases between. CDR3 length equals 11 residues. This chain's CDR3 is CASSEESGYTF. CDR3 in DNA: TGTGCCAGCAGTGAAGAGAGTGGCTACACCTTC.

CDR3: CASSLGLMNTEAFF. The CDR3 DNA reads TGCGCCAGCAGCTTGGGACTGATGAACACTGAAGCTTTCTTT. The chain is built from TRBV5-1 and TRBJ1-1; D not certain. Trimming stripped 0 bases from V and 0 bases from J, with 6 bases between. The germline gives CDR1 SGHRS, CDR2 YFSETQ. This CDR3 region has 14 residues.